The clone carrying this T cell receptor beta chain was detected many times. The entry originates in a study of human T cells and chemical hapten exposure. Each cDNA molecule in the library carried unique molecular identifiers. TCRdb used MiXCR to reprocess the RACE reads, holding one entry per CDR3 protein. In the table there are about 380,000 distinct CDR3 sequences, nearly 6.5% of which are singletons. The CDR3 spans 13 residues. The V gene lost 6 bases and the J gene lost 2 bases, with 13 bases spanning the gap. Germline lookup yields CDR1 SQVTM and CDR2 ANQGSEA. Time point meaning: patch test 2, 6 weeks after DPC sensitization. The treatment is: therapeutic diphenylcyclopropenone sensitization with weekly scalp DPC.

The chain has TRBV29-1 and TRBJ1-1; no reliable D call. The specimen comprised whole blood, sampled in connection with sensitization to the hapten diphenylcyclopropenone (DPC). The TCR comes from a woman younger than 30 with alopecia areata. Some clones in this sample may be carry-over from other donors' samples. The CDR3 DNA reads as TGCAGCGTGGCGGGTCTTCTAAACACTGAAGCTTTCTTT. The encoded protein is CSVAGLLNTEAFF.